This T cell receptor beta chain was captured by sequencing in a study of regulatory T cells in long-lasting Graves disease (dated by TCRdb to the early 2020s). Study-level background: Newly diagnosed Graves' disease patients had taken antithyroid drugs for less than 3 months. A total of 35 or so samples were covered by TCR sequencing, comprising roughly 13 persistent and roughly 20 newly diagnosed Graves' disease patients. The study was conducted in China and was registered as a clinical trial. Peripheral blood TCR sequencing and RNA sequencing compared persistent Graves' disease patients with newly diagnosed Graves' disease patients.

Overall results and qualifications from the work: Sequencing and analysis were limited to the TCR beta chain. Compared with newly diagnosed patients, persistent Graves' disease patients had lower TCR Shannon entropy and fewer highly expanded clones, which suggests clonal expansion. TRBV28, TRBJ1-2 and TRBJ2-5 were preferentially used in persistent disease, while TRBV20-1 and TRBJ2-1 were favored in newly diagnosed disease. Patients with persistent disease shared more public clonotypes (over 2,500) than newly diagnosed patients did (about 1,000). Peripheral blood alone was examined, since thyroid tissue, which constituted the primary lesion, could not be accessed. As a limitation, the authors acknowledged that the small sample size may reduce accuracy.

The CDR3 spans 13 residues, from the cysteine through the phenylalanine. This entry keeps only the CDR3 DNA: 39 bases, framed from base 1. V was cut back by 2 bases and J by 11 bases, leaving a gap of 15 bases between them. Reading the label with the study, this specimen's time point is: newly diagnosed GD, antithyroid drugs for less than 3 months. For both TCR sequencing and RNA sequencing, RNA was extracted from PBMCs in TRIzol. Graves' disease was diagnosed according to American Thyroid Association guidelines. Patients were recruited from an endocrinology department in Xi'an, China. Each patient gave roughly 8.4 milliliters of peripheral blood, collected in an EDTA anticoagulant tube. Ficoll Paque Plus density gradient separation was used to isolate PBMCs, and no additional T cell sorting was done. An Agilent 2100 Bioanalyzer and agarose gel were used to check RNA quality, while a NanoDrop 2000 measured RNA concentration.

This clonotype was seen more than once but under ten times. Which antigen it targets is not known. No much larger clone exists at a distance of one base, and base qualities are not known. The library relied on multiplex PCR. The instrument given in TCRdb is Illumina HiSeq 4000. TCR beta libraries were built with iRepertoire HTBI primers and Arm-PCR amplification of CDR3 regions. Before sequencing, the PCR products underwent gel purification. The published analysis was carried out like this. A total of around 66 TRBV and some 15 TRBJ segments were identified across samples and were used for gene usage analysis of CDR3 amino acid clonotypes. Filtered high-quality paired reads were merged into contigs using COPE and FqMerger. BLAST was used to align contigs to IMGT TRBV, TRBD and TRBJ reference genes, with CDR3 defined following IMGT. Any clonotype with a frequency above 0.1% was counted as a highly expanded clone. Shannon entropy was used to measure repertoire diversity, and the Gini coefficient was used to measure V-J evenness. A clonotype was considered public if more than one individual shared it. TCRdb's own reprocessing of the public reads used fastp at Q25 and MiXCR and kept productive beta chains. Entries that share a CDR3 protein sequence are merged under the most common genes and DNA. TCRdb's processing, not the study's, gives the V and J calls here. Across this sample there are some 250,000 distinct CDR3 sequences, with more than 15% seen only once. The top ten constitute approximately 15% of the sample.

The same specimen was also included in a second study, on T cells in Graves' hyperthyroidism and ophthalmopathy. Per the second study: A patient counted as having stable Graves' hyperthyroidism if no progression to ophthalmopathy occurred over 18 months of follow-up. Hyperthyroidism patients were newly diagnosed, had a disease duration of under 2 months, and were aged 18 to 65 years. Any patient with an uncontrolled infection, another autoimmune disease, pregnancy or lactation was excluded. Diagnoses relied on clinical symptoms, serum thyroxine and TRAb, thyroid ultrasound and orbital computed tomography. The first round of RT-PCR for the TCR CDR3 was performed with the HTBI primer set and the Qiagen OneStep RT-PCR kit. Most expanded thyroid clonotypes (frequency above 0.001) were also detected in blood, a finding suggesting that blood repertoires may reflect thyroid immune responses. Ophthalmopathy was separated from stable hyperthyroidism by a 13 V-J signature model, with around 90% sensitivity and approximately 81% specificity obtained in cross-validation and 80%/75% obtained in testing. In validation, progression to ophthalmopathy was predicted by the model with nearly 71% sensitivity and 72.22% specificity, a median of 6.5 months before onset. A discovery cohort of about 100 patients, roughly 45 with Graves' ophthalmopathy and 55 to 60 with stable Graves' hyperthyroidism, was used to find distinguishing TCR V-J signatures. Prospective prediction of ophthalmopathy was tested in an independent validation cohort of 18 to 20 hyperthyroidism patients and around 16 patients who later progressed to ophthalmopathy. The roughly 91 discovery patients were randomly divided into training and test sets at a 7:3 ratio. Thyroid tissue and blood T-cell repertoires from several Graves' hyperthyroidism patients were also compared in the study. After sampling, hyperthyroidism patients received methimazole starting at 30 mg daily, and ophthalmopathy patients received high-dose intravenous methylprednisolone. Libraries were constructed in a second round of multiplex PCR, after which size selection and purification were carried out. Libraries were sequenced paired-end with 100 bp reads on an Illumina HiSeq2000. SOAPnuke was used to process the raw data, removing reads that contained adapters or uncalled bases, had a mean Phred below 15, or lacked an exact match to the constant primer or identifier. COPE v1.2.5 was used to merge high-quality paired reads, and clonotypes were defined as unique nucleotide sequences. MiTCR v1.1 was used to align the clonotypes against IMGT TRBV, TRBD and TRBJ reference segments. Analysis was restricted to V-J combinations with a frequency above 0.0001, which covered 98% to 99.2% of repertoires. The TCS score was defined as F50 (clonal expansion) divided by E x V (chaos), with BLOSUM62-based TCRdist calculated between CDR3 peptides within each V-J. Welch's t-statistics and random forest reduced several hundred V-J features to 10 to 15, which were used in a naive Bayes classifier (R e1071). No statistical method was used to fix the sample size in advance, and group allocation was not hidden from the investigators. According to the paper, TCR Vbeta CDR3 sequencing was carried out on 135 peripheral blood samples, which came from approximately 43 ophthalmopathy, around 74 hyperthyroidism and roughly 17 progressor patients.

The sample here was peripheral blood mononuclear cells (PBMCs), taken at new diagnosis, from a patient treated with antithyroid drugs. The chain is assembled from TRBV12-3 or TRBV12-4 and TRBJ1-1; the D gene is perhaps TRBD1, from 5 matching bases. The TCR was taken from a woman aged 25 to 45 with Graves disease. Donor details come from another sample of the same person, matched by shared clones. The CDR3 in this case is CASSLFLGGRAFF. The DNA sequence follows: TGTGCCAGCAGTTTATTTTTGGGGGGGAGGGCTTTCTTT.